The 11 T cell receptor beta chains listed next were all sequenced from one sample in a study of blood T cell repertoires in COVID-19. Only in-frame clones appear in the TCRdb table, and some are missing; sequencing was by immunoSEQ multiplex PCR. The table has roughly 100,000 clones, around 90% seen once. The sample taken for sequencing was peripheral blood. These receptor sequences come from a man between 18 and 35 years old with acute or convalescent COVID-19.

This chain connects TRBV4-2 to TRBJ1-1, with D unclear. There are 13 residues in the CDR3. Germline assignment: CDR1 LGHNA and CDR2 YNFKEQ. Trimming stripped 3 bases from V and 1 base from J, with 6 bases between. The CDR3 DNA sequence: TGTGCCAGCAGCCAGGGAGCGAACACTGAAGCTTTCTTT. This gives the protein CASSQGANTEAFF.

This chain links TRBV10-2 with TRBJ1-2; 7 nucleotides align to TRBD1. V lost 6 bases and J lost 8; bases outside the gene matches: 9. Germline V lookup: CDR1 WSHSY, CDR2 SAAADI. The CDR3 totals 13 residues. CDR3 DNA: TGCGCCAGCAGAGACAGGGACGGTTGGGGCTACACCTTC. The encoded protein is CASRDRDGWGYTF.

The V gene is TRBV7-6, the J gene TRBJ2-2; D is undetermined. V gave up 5 bases and J gave up 6 bases, with 7 bases separating them. The CDR3 covers 12 residues. CDR1 is SGHVS, CDR2 FNYEAQ, per germline. The CDR3 DNA sequence: TGTGCCAGCAGCCCCAGTCCCGGGGAGCTGTTTTTT. Encoded protein: CASSPSPGELFF.

This clone was recorded once. Different DNA sequences within this sample yield the same CDR3. This sequence joins TRBV5-1 and TRBJ2-3; 11 nucleotides align to TRBD2. V lost 2 bases to trimming and J lost 4 bases; unmatched junction nucleotides: 9. CDR3 length: 17 residues. Germline V CDR1 and CDR2: SGHRS, YFSETQ. The CDR3 nucleotides are TGCGCCAGCAGCTTCCCTTTAGCGGGGGGGCCGGCAGATACGCAGTATTTT. Protein: CASSFPLAGGPADTQYF.

The rearrangement joins TRBV5-5 to TRBJ1-3; weak D call: TRBD1 (6 bases). This CDR3 has 16 residues. Between the trimmed V and J ends, which lost 4 bases and 0 bases, there was a span of 14 bases. Germline V CDR1 and CDR2: SGHKS, YYEKEE (reference sequence). The CDR3 DNA reads as TGTGCCAGCAGCACGACAGGTTTCTCCTCTGGAAACACCATATATTTT. It yields the protein CASSTTGFSSGNTIYF.

DNA of the CDR3: TGTGCCAGCAGCTTACAGGGGCTGGGCCTCGTTGGGTCCTACGAGCAGTACTTC. Translating gives CASSLQGLGLVGSYEQYF. The rearrangement uses TRBV5-8 and TRBJ2-7; 7 positions match TRBD1. Looked up from germline, CDR1 is SGHTS and CDR2 is YDEGEE. V was clipped by 2 bases and J by 1 base; unmatched bases: 15. The CDR3 spans 18 residues. Supplemented by reference TRBV5-8 and TRBJ2-7, the full variable domain reads EAGVTQSPTHLIKTRGQQATLRCSPISGHTSVYWYQQALGLGLQFLLWYDEGEERNRGNFPPRFSGRQFPNYSSELNVNALELEDSALYLCASSLQGLGLVGSYEQYFGPGTRLTVT.

This clone was observed a handful of times. The genes are TRBV6-5 and TRBJ1-2; no firm D call. This CDR3 has 11 residues. The germline gives CDR1 MNHEY, CDR2 SVGAGI. The V gene lost 7 bases and the J gene lost 10 bases, with 13 bases spanning the gap. CDR3 DNA sequence: TGTGCCAGCAAGGACGGGGATCTCTACACCTTC. It translates to CASKDGDLYTF.

The chain is built from TRBV5-4 and TRBJ1-6, with D possibly TRBD1 on 6 matching bases. Trimming shortened V by 0 bases and J by 8 bases, and 12 bases separated the two germline ends. Germline V gives CDR1 SGHNT, CDR2 YYREEE (reference sequence). CDR3 length equals 15 residues. The CDR3 coding sequence is TGTGCCAGCAGCTTGGGTCAGGGGAGTTATTCACCCCTCCACTTT. This encodes CASSLGQGSYSPLHF.

The count of this clone is one. V is TRBV14 and J is TRBJ1-2; 11 bases are a match to TRBD1. Germline CDR1 SGHDN, CDR2 FVKESK. V gave up 1 base and J gave up 8 bases; unmatched junction bases: 6. The CDR3 has 15 amino acids. The CDR3 DNA sequence: TGTGCCAGCAGCCAAGCAGGGACAGGGGGTCGGGGCTACACCTTC. Residues: CASSQAGTGGRGYTF.

This clone was seen a single time. This chain joins TRBV7-9 and TRBJ1-1, with D possibly TRBD1 on 6 matching bases. Germline loops: CDR1 SEHNR, CDR2 FQNEAQ (reference sequence). V gave up 2 bases and J gave up 1 base, with 8 bases separating them. CDR3 size: 14 residues. As DNA, the CDR3 is TGTGCCAGCAGCTTAACAGGGCAGAACACTGAAGCTTTCTTT. Its translation: CASSLTGQNTEAFF.

This chain uses TRBV7-2 with TRBJ2-5; TRBD1 agrees at 9 bases. J was trimmed by 5 bases and V by 4 bases; bases with no gene match: 11. CDR1 and CDR2 from the germline V gene are SGHTA and FQGNSA. The CDR3 is made up of 16 amino acids. The CDR3 coding sequence is TGTGCCAGCAGCTCCCGGAGGGGACAGGGTTTTGAGACCCAGTACTTC. Its protein product is CASSSRRGQGFETQYF.